The 16 T cell receptor beta chains presented below share a single source sample, sequenced in a study of OX40 agonist ivuxolimab in advanced cancers. The table came from immunoSEQ multiplex PCR; TCRdb's copy has only in-frame clones and leaves some out. Of tens of thousands of clones listed, approximately 85% were seen once; the top ten hold roughly 4.3%. The specimen comprised CD4+ or CD8+ T cells sorted from blood, sampled in a trial of the OX40 agonist ivuxolimab. These receptors came from an adult with an advanced solid tumor such as melanoma, head and neck, liver or kidney cancer.

V and J are TRBV11-2 and TRBJ1-4, with D unresolved. The CDR3 totals 15 residues. Trimming cost V 1 base and J 4 bases, with 10 bases left between them. CDR1 SGHAT and CDR2 FQNNGV come from the germline V gene. For the CDR3, the DNA is TGTGCCAGCAGCTTAGTGGGCACGTTTAATGAAAAACTGTTTTTT. The encoded protein is CASSLVGTFNEKLFF.

V and J are TRBV11-2 and TRBJ2-3, with TRBD2 as a possible D gene (6 bases). This CDR3 region has 18 residues. V was clipped by 0 bases and J by 4 bases, with 20 bases between them. The germline V gene encodes CDR1 SGHAT and CDR2 FQNNGV. The CDR3 reads CASSLDGLAGRGSDTQYF. In DNA form, the CDR3 reads TGTGCCAGCAGCTTAGATGGGCTAGCCGGGAGAGGATCAGATACGCAGTATTTT.

The V and J genes are TRBV6-1 and TRBJ1-4; possibly TRBD1 for D (5 bases). CDR3 size: 13 residues. CDR1 is MNHNS, CDR2 SASEGT, per germline. Trimming removed 4 bases at V and 8 bases at J, with 11 bases between. CDR3 region: CASSGGGWEKLFF. CDR3 bases: TGTGCCAGCAGTGGGGGGGGTTGGGAAAAACTGTTTTTT.

This clone showed up just a few times. The chain is built from TRBV19 and TRBJ1-2, with D perhaps matching TRBD1 (6 bases). V lost 9 bases and J 4 bases, leaving 18 bases between the germline ends. Germline CDR1 LNHDA, CDR2 SQIVND (reference sequence). This CDR3 spans 14 amino acids. CDR3 nucleotides: TGTGCCAGCAACCTCGAGGGGGACACCTATGGCTACACCTTC. Translated: CASNLEGDTYGYTF.

The chain combines TRBV28 with TRBJ2-7; 10 positions match TRBD2. This CDR3 has 13 residues. Germline assignment: CDR1 MDHEN and CDR2 SYDVKM. Trimming removed 7 bases from V and 5 bases from J; junction bases left unmatched: 5. The CDR3 bases are TGTGCCAGCACGGCTAGCGGGAGAGACGAGCAGTACTTC. Translation gives CASTASGRDEQYF. Full variable domain (missing parts from reference TRBV28 and TRBJ2-7): DVKVTQSSRYLVKRTGEKVFLECVQDMDHENMFWYRQDPGLGLRLIYFSYDVKMKEKGDIPEGYSVSREKKERFSLILESASTNQTSMYLCASTASGRDEQYFGPGTRLTVT.

This rearrangement joins TRBV9 to TRBJ1-1; a weak D match, TRBD1 (6 bases). The germline V and J ends were trimmed by 4 bases and 1 base, with 8 bases remaining between them. The CDR3 is made up of 13 amino acids. The germline V gene encodes CDR1 SGDLS and CDR2 YYNGEE. The CDR3 DNA follows: TGTGCCAGCAGCTGGACAGAGAACACTGAAGCTTTCTTT. Its protein product is CASSWTENTEAFF.

This chain connects TRBV11-2 to TRBJ2-7; the D gene is possibly TRBD1 (5 bases). Germline V lookup: CDR1 SGHAT, CDR2 FQNNGV. This CDR3 has 14 amino acids. The V gene lost 1 base and the J gene lost 3 bases, with 10 bases spanning the gap. Here the CDR3 DNA reads TGTGCCAGCAGCTTAGTAGCCAGGGACTACGAGCAGTACTTC. Its protein is CASSLVARDYEQYF. Full variable domain (rest looked up from reference TRBV11-2 and TRBJ2-7): EAGVAQSPRYKIIEKRQSVAFWCNPISGHATLYWYQQILGQGPKLLIQFQNNGVVDDSQLPKDRFSAERLKGVDSTLKIQPAKLEDSAVYLCASSLVARDYEQYFGPGTRLTVT.

V usage is TRBV5-6 and J usage is TRBJ2-5, with 8 bases fitting TRBD2. Per germline, CDR1 SGHDT and CDR2 YYEEEE. Trimming at V came to 4 bases and at J to 3 bases, leaving 5 bases not matched to a gene. The CDR3 loop spans 14 amino acids. The CDR3 DNA reads TGTGCCAGCAGCCCGGGACTAGGTAAAGAGACCCAGTACTTC. This translates into CASSPGLGKETQYF.

The chain combines TRBV28 with TRBJ1-1; D possibly corresponds to TRBD1 (5 bases). The CDR3 has 12 residues. The germline V and J ends were trimmed by 5 bases and 5 bases, with 9 bases remaining between them. Germline V gene sequence: CDR1 MDHEN, CDR2 SYDVKM. CDR3 sequence reads: CASSLRVTEAFF. The CDR3 DNA reads as TGTGCCAGCAGTCTCAGGGTTACTGAAGCTTTCTTT.

This chain connects TRBV4-1 to TRBJ1-2, with D possibly being TRBD1 (6 bases). The ends were cut back, 4 bases at V and 2 bases at J, with 23 bases in the middle. The length of the CDR3 is 18 residues. Germline values: CDR1 MGHRA, CDR2 YSYEKL. The chain's CDR3 is CASSRDRDIGGRNYGYTF. CDR3 nucleotide sequence: TGCGCCAGCAGCCGAGACCGGGACATCGGGGGAAGGAACTATGGCTACACCTTC.

This rearrangement joins TRBV30 to TRBJ1-6, with unresolved D. The CDR3 has 13 residues. The V end lost 0 bases, the J end lost 14 bases, and 14 bases lay between the germline ends. Germline values: CDR1 GTSNPN, CDR2 SVGIG (reference sequence). Written as DNA, the CDR3 is TGTGCCTGGAGTGTACTGACCCGTGGATCCCTCCACTTT. Translated, it gives CAWSVLTRGSLHF. The variable domain in full, with the rest retrieved from reference TRBV30 and TRBJ1-6, is SQTIHQWPATLVQPVGSPLSLECTVEGTSNPNLYWYRQAAGRGLQLLFYSVGIGQISSEVPQNLSASRPQDRQFILSSKKLLLSDSGFYLCAWSVLTRGSLHFGNGTRLTVT.

The chain carries TRBV7-3 and TRBJ2-2; 7 nucleotides agree with TRBD2. The CDR3 is 15 residues long. V lost 3 bases to trimming and J lost 6 bases; unmatched junction nucleotides: 7. The germline CDR1 and CDR2 sequences are SGHTA and FQGTGA. The CDR3 region is CASSFGGSASGELFF. DNA of the CDR3: TGTGCCAGCAGCTTCGGCGGGAGTGCGTCCGGGGAGCTGTTTTTT.

The chain uses TRBV15 and TRBJ2-6; 9 nucleotides align to TRBD1. Trimming removed 0 bases from V and 0 bases from J; junction bases left unmatched: 6. Germline loops: CDR1 LNHNV, CDR2 YYDKDF (reference sequence). The CDR3 extends over 19 amino acids. The CDR3 DNA reads TGTGCCACCAGCAGAGAGTCGGGACAGGGCTTCTCTGGGGCCAACGTCCTGACTTTC. Amino acids: CATSRESGQGFSGANVLTF.

This clone showed up just once. The chain employs TRBV6-5 and TRBJ1-4, with D perhaps TRBD1 (6 bases). Trimming cost V 7 bases and J 8 bases, with 20 bases left between them. The germline V gene has CDR1 MNHEY and CDR2 SVGAGI. The CDR3 has 15 amino acids. CDR3 nucleotides: TGTGCCAGCACGAGATTGACAGGCGGGCCGGAAAAACTGTTTTTT. Translation: CASTRLTGGPEKLFF.

This sequence joins TRBV6-6 and TRBJ1-1, with no clear D. Trimming stripped 6 bases from V and 3 bases from J, with 14 bases between. Germline assignment: CDR1 MNHNY and CDR2 SVGAGI (reference sequence). This CDR3 has 14 residues. The CDR3 spells CASSLFGRDTEAFF. Here the CDR3 DNA reads TGTGCCAGCAGCCTCTTCGGACGGGACACTGAAGCTTTCTTT.

This CDR3 reads CASSITGLQETQYF. DNA for the CDR3: TGTGCCAGCTCAATAACAGGACTACAAGAGACCCAGTACTTC. The rearrangement links TRBV18 to TRBJ2-5, with D possibly matching TRBD2 (6 bases). Trimming removed 5 bases at V and 2 bases at J, with 12 bases between. The CDR3 runs 14 residues. The germline CDR1 and CDR2 sequences are KGHSH and LQKENI.